One and the same sample provided the 7 T cell receptor beta chains below, sequenced in a study of blood T cell repertoires in COVID-19. Measured with immunoSEQ multiplex PCR; TCRdb has only the in-frame clones, and not every one. The sample lists over 120,000 clones, over 75% occurring once. The material sequenced was peripheral blood. The receptors stem from a human donor in a cohort sampled during active COVID-19.

The rearrangement uses TRBV7-2 and TRBJ2-3; D unresolved. The V gene lost 1 base and the J gene lost 0 bases, with 8 bases spanning the gap. Germline V gene lookup returns CDR1 SGHTA and CDR2 FQGNSA. The CDR3 extends over 15 amino acids. CDR3 DNA sequence: TGTGCCAGCAGCTTAGATCCAGGTAGCACAGATACGCAGTATTTT. Its translation: CASSLDPGSTDTQYF.

CDR3 region: CASSPTSGAYEQYV. CDR3 coding DNA: TGCGCCAGCAGCCCGACTAGCGGGGCCTACGAGCAGTACGTC. The chain carries TRBV5-1 and TRBJ2-7; the match to TRBD2 covers 11 bases. Germline CDR1 and CDR2: SGHRS and YFSETQ. The CDR3 spans 14 residues. The trim removed 4 bases at V and 2 bases at J, leaving 2 bases unmatched.

The rearrangement joins TRBV24-1 to TRBJ1-5; D perhaps matches TRBD1 (5 bases). V lost 7 bases to trimming and J lost 3 bases, with 12 bases between them. The CDR3 runs to 14 residues. Germline lookup yields CDR1 KGHDR and CDR2 SFDVKD. The CDR3 region is CATRQGAVNQPQHF. CDR3 DNA sequence: TGTGCCACCAGACAAGGGGCAGTCAATCAGCCCCAGCATTTT.

This chain joins TRBV11-2 and TRBJ2-2; D possibly corresponds to TRBD1 (6 bases). The CDR3 spans 14 residues. Trimming shortened V by 5 bases and J by 5 bases, and 12 bases separated the two germline ends. Germline V gene sequence: CDR1 SGHAT, CDR2 FQNNGV. The CDR3 reads CASSRSGETGELFF. In DNA form, the CDR3 reads TGTGCCAGCAGCCGATCAGGGGAAACCGGGGAGCTGTTTTTT.

This chain links TRBV12-3 or TRBV12-4 with TRBJ1-3; D gene ambiguous. The CDR3 is made up of 13 amino acids. Trimming shortened V by 6 bases and J by 1 base, and 7 bases separated the two germline ends. CDR3 region: CASRPVSGNTIYF. The CDR3 bases are TGTGCCAGCAGACCAGTTTCTGGAAACACCATATATTTT.

The V call is TRBV13, the J call TRBJ2-2; the D is unclear. CDR1 and CDR2 (germline): PRHDT, FYEKMQ (reference sequence). The CDR3 extends over 14 amino acids. With 2 bases removed from V and 1 base from J, the gap between germline ends came to 5 bases. CDR3 loop: CASSLNLNTGELFF. CDR3 coding DNA: TGTGCCAGCAGCTTAAACTTGAACACCGGGGAGCTGTTTTTT.

This clone was counted only a few times. V is TRBV6-2 or TRBV6-3 and J is TRBJ2-7, with TRBD2 matching over 10 bases. The CDR3 is made up of 15 amino acids. V shed 5 bases and J 3 bases; nucleotides not matched to a gene: 7. In germline, CDR1 is MNHEY, CDR2 SVGEGT. CDR3 sequence reads: CASSRPLAGHYEQYF. The CDR3, as DNA: TGTGCCAGCAGTCGACCACTAGCGGGGCACTACGAGCAGTACTTC.